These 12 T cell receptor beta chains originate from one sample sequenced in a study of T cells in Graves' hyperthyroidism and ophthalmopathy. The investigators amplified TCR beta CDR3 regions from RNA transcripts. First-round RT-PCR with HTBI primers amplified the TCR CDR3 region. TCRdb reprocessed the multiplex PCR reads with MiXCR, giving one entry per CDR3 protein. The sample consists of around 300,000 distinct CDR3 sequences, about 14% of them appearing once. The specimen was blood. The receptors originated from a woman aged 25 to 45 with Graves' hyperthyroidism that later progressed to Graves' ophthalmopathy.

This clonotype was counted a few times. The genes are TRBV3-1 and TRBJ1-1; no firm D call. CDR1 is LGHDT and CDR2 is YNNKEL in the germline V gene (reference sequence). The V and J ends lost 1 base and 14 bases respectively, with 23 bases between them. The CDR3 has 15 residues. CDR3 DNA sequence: TGTGCCAGCAGCCAAGGTGAGTCCTCCTTCTTGCGGATATTCTTT. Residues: CASSQGESSFLRIFF.

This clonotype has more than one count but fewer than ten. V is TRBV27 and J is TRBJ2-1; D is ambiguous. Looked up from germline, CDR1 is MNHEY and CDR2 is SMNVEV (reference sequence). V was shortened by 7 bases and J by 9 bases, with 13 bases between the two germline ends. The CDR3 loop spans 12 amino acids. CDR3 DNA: TGTGCCAGCACCCAGTGGGGTGGTGAGCAGTTCTTC. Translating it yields CASTQWGGEQFF.

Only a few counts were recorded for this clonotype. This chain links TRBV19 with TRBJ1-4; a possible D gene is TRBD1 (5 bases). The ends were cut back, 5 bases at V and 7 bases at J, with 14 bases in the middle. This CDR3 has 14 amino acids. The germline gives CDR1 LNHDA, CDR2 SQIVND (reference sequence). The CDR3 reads CASSARGSGEKLFF. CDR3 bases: TGTGCCAGTAGTGCTCGGGGGTCAGGTGAAAAACTGTTTTTT.

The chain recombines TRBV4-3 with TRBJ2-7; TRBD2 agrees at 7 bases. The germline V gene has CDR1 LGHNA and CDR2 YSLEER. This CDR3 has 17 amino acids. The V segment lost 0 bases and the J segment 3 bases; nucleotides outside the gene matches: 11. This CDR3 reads CASSQDVHYSGGYEQYF. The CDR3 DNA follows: TGCGCCAGCAGCCAAGACGTTCACTACTCGGGGGGCTACGAGCAGTACTTC.

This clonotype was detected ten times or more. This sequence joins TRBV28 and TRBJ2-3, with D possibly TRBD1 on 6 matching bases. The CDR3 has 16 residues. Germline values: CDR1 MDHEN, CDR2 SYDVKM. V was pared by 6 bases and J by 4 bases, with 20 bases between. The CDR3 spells CASSSGTSVLADTQYF. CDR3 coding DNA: TGTGCCAGCAGCTCCGGGACATCGGTTTTAGCAGATACGCAGTATTTT.

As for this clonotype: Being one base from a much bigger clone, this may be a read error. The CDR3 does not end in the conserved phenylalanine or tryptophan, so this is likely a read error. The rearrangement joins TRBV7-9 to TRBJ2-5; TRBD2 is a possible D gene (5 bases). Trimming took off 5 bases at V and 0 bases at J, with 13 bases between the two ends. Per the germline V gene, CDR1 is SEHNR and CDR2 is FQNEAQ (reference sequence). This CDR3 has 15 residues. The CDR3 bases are TGTGCCAGCAGCCCAAGACCGGGGTACCAAGAGACCCAGTACTCC. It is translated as CASSPRPGYQETQYS.

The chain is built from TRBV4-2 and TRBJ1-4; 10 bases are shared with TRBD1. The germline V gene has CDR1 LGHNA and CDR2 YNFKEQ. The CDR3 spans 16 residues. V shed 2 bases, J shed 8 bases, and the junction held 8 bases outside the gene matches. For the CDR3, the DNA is TGTGCCAGCAGCCAATTCCCCGGGACAGGGGACGAAAAACTGTTTTTT. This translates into CASSQFPGTGDEKLFF.

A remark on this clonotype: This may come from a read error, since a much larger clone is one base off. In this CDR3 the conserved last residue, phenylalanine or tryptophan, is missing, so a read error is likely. The CDR3 sequence is CSATGEANEKLFS. The CDR3 DNA sequence: TGCAGTGCTACAGGGGAAGCTAATGAAAAACTGTTTTCT. The chain joins TRBV20-1 to TRBJ1-4, with D possibly TRBD1 on 6 matching bases. The V gene lost 4 bases and the J gene lost 3 bases, with 9 bases spanning the gap. The germline V gene encodes CDR1 DFQATT and CDR2 SNEGSKA (reference sequence). CDR3 length equals 13 residues.

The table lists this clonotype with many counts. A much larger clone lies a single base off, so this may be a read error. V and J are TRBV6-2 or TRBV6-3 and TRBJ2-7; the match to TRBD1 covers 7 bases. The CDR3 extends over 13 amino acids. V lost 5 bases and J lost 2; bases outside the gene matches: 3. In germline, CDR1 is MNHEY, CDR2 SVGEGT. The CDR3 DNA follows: TGTGCCAGCAGTCGGGACAGCCCCTACGAGCAGTACTTC. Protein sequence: CASSRDSPYEQYF.

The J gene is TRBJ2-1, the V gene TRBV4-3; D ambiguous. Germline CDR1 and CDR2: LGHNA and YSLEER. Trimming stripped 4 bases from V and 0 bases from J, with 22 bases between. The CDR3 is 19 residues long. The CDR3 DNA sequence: TGCGCCAGCAGCCGGAAAGGAACCTACGGGTCCCTCTCCTACAATGAGCAGTTCTTC. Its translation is CASSRKGTYGSLSYNEQFF.

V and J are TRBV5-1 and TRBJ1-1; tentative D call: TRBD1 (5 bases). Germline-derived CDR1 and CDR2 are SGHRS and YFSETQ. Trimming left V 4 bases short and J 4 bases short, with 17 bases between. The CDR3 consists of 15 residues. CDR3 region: CASSPINGGATEAFF. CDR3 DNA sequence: TGCGCCAGCAGCCCTATCAATGGAGGGGCCACTGAAGCTTTCTTT.

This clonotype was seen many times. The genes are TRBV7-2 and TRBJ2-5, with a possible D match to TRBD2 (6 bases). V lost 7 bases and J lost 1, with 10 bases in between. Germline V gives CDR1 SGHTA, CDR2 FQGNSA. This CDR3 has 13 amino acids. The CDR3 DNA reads TGTGCCAGCACCGTTAGCGGCCAAGAGACCCAGTACTTC. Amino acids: CASTVSGQETQYF.